The 5 T cell receptor beta chains below all came from one sample that was sequenced in a study of neurological immune-mediated disorders. TCRdb reprocessed the 5' RACE reads via MiXCR and lists one record per CDR3 protein. The sample shows 55,000 to 70,000 distinct CDR3 sequences, 3.9% of them seen only once. Material for sequencing was PBMCs. The receptor source for this set is a man aged 25-45 years with multiple sclerosis.

In its sample, this clonotype was seen many times. The gene calls are TRBV7-6 and TRBJ1-3; D call uncertain. The CDR3 has 16 residues. The germline V gene has CDR1 SGHVS and CDR2 FNYEAQ. The germline V and J ends were trimmed by 0 bases and 2 bases, with 11 bases remaining between them. As DNA, the CDR3 is TGTGCCAGCAGCTTAGCCCCCGATGGGGCTGGAAACACCATATATTTT. This translates into CASSLAPDGAGNTIYF.

This clonotype has at least ten counts. The chain combines TRBV4-3 with TRBJ2-1; D gene ambiguous. The ends were cut back, 0 bases at V and 0 bases at J, with 12 bases in the middle. The germline gives CDR1 LGHNA, CDR2 YSLEER. The CDR3 sequence is 17 residues long. CDR3 DNA: TGCGCCAGCAGCCAAGACTCCAGATTTAGCTCCTACAATGAGCAGTTCTTC. It yields the protein CASSQDSRFSSYNEQFF.

This clonotype was recorded at least ten times. The chain couples TRBV6-5 to TRBJ1-2; the D gene is possibly TRBD1 (5 bases). CDR3 length: 15 residues. V shed 6 bases and J shed 4 bases, with 18 bases lying between them. Germline CDR1 reads MNHEY; CDR2 reads SVGAGI. CDR3 sequence: CASRPTGLAGYGYTF. CDR3 nucleotides: TGTGCCAGCAGACCCACGGGGCTGGCGGGCTATGGCTACACCTTC.

This clonotype was found many times. This rearrangement joins TRBV5-1 to TRBJ2-7; no reliable D call. CDR1 SGHRS and CDR2 YFSETQ come from the germline V gene. V was pared by 0 bases and J by 5 bases, with 6 bases between. This CDR3 has 12 amino acids. The CDR3 nucleotides are TGCGCCAGCAGCTTGGCCCTCGACGAGCAGTACTTC. Residues: CASSLALDEQYF.

This clonotype appeared many times. The chain combines TRBV5-5 with TRBJ2-7; 8 positions agree with TRBD1. With V trimmed by 5 bases and J by 2 bases, 12 bases remained unmatched. The CDR3 covers 16 residues. CDR1 is SGHKS, CDR2 YYEKEE, per germline (reference sequence). In DNA form, the CDR3 reads TGTGCCAGCAGAGCTTGGGAGACAGGGGAACCCTACGAGCAGTACTTC. Its translation is CASRAWETGEPYEQYF.